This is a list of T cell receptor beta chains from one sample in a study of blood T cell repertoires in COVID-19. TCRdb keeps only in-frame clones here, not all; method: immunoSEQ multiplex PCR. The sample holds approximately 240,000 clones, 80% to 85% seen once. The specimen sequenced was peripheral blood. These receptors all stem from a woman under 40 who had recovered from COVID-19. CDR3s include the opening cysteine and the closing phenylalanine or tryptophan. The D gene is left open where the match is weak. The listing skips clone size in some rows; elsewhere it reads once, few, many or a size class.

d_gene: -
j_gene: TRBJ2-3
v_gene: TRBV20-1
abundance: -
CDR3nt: TGCAGTGCTAGTCTCGTTGCAGATACGCAGTATTTT
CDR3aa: CSASLVADTQYF

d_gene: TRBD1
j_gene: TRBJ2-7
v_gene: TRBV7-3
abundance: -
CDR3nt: TGTGCCAGCAGCTCCACCCGGACAGGGCGTCACGAGCAGTACTTC
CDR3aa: CASSSTRTGRHEQYF

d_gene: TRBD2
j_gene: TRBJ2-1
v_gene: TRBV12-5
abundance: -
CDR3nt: TGTGCTAGTGTAGCCGGGACTAGCGGGAAGTTGAGCGAGCAGTTCTTC
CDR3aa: CASVAGTSGKLSEQFF

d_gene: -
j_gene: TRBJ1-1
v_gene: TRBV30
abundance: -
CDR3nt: TGTGCCTGGAGTGGCTCTCCGGGACACCTTGAAGCTTTCTTT
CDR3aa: CAWSGSPGHLEAFF

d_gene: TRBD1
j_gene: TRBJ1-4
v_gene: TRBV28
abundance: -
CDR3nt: TGTGCCAGCACAGGGGGACAGGGAAATGAAAAACTGTTTTTT
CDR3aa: CASTGGQGNEKLFF

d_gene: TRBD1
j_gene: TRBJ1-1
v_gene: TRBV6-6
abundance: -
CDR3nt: TGTGCCAGCAGCCCTGACAGGGGGGAGATAAACACTGAAGCTTTCTTT
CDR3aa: CASSPDRGEINTEAFF

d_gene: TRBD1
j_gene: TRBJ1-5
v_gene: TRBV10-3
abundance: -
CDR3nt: TGTGCCATCAGTACCGGGACAGATACTCAGCCCCAGCATTTT
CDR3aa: CAISTGTDTQPQHF

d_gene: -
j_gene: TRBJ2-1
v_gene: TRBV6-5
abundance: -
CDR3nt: TGTGCCAGCAGTTACTCCTACAGTCGCTCCTACAATGAGCAGTTCTTC
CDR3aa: CASSYSYSRSYNEQFF

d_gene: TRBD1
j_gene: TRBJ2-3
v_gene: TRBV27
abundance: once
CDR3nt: TGTGCCAGCAGTTTCAGACAGGGGGCAATAGATACGCAGTATTTT
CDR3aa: CASSFRQGAIDTQYF

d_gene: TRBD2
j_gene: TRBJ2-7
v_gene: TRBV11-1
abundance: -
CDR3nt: TGTGCCAGCAGCACGGACATTGCGGGGGACGAGCAGTACTTC
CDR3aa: CASSTDIAGDEQYF

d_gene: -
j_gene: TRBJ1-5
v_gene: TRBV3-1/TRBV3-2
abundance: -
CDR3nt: TGTGCCAGCAGCCAAACGGGGGGTTCAAGTCAGCCCCAGCATTTT
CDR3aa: CASSQTGGSSQPQHF

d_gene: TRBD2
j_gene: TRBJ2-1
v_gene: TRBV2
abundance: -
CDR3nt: TGTGCCAGCAGTGAAGTGACTAGCGGCAATGAGCAGTTCTTC
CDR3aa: CASSEVTSGNEQFF

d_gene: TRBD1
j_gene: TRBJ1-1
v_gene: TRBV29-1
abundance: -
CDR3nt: TGCAGCGTTGAGGGACAGCCGAACACTGAAGCTTTCTTT
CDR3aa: CSVEGQPNTEAFF

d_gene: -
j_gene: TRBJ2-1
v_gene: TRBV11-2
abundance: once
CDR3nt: TGTGCCAGCGCAGGCTCTAATGAGCAGTTCTTC
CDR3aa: CASAGSNEQFF

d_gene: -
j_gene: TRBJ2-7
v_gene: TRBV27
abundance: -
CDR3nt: TGTGCCAGCAGTTTAACCGCGGGGCCCTCCTACGAGCAGTACTTC
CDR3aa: CASSLTAGPSYEQYF

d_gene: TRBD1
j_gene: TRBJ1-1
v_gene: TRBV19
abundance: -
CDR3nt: TGTGCCAGTAGTACCCAGTACGGACAGGGCATTAAAGCTTTCTTT
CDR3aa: CASSTQYGQGIKAFF

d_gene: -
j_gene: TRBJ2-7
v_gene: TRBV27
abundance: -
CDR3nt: TGTGCCAGCAGTTTCTCTCGGGCCTACGAGCAGTACTTC
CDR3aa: CASSFSRAYEQYF

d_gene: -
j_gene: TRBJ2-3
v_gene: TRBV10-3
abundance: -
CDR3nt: TGTGCCATCAGTGATTGCTGCGGTAGCACAGATACGCAGTATTTT
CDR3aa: CAISDCCGSTDTQYF

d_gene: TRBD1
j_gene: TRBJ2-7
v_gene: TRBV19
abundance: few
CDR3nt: TGTGCCAGTAGTATCCAGGGACAGCCCTACGAGCAGTACTTC
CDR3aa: CASSIQGQPYEQYF

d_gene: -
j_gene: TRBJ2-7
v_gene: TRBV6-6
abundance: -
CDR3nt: TGTGCCAGCAGTAGGGTGGGCGGGACTGGTTACGAGCAGTACTTC
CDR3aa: CASSRVGGTGYEQYF

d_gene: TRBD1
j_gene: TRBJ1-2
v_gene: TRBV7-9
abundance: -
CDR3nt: TGTGCCAGCAGCTCGGTCAGGGGGCCGAGAGGCTACACCTTC
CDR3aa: CASSSVRGPRGYTF

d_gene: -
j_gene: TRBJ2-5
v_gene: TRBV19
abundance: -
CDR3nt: TGTGCCAGTAGTATGAGGGAAGAGACCCAGTACTTC
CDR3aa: CASSMREETQYF

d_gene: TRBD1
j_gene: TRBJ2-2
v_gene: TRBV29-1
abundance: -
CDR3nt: TGCAGCGTTCCCCGACAGGGGGCAATCGGGGAGCTGTTTTTT
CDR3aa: CSVPRQGAIGELFF

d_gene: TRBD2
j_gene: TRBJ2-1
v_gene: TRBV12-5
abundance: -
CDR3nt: TGTGCTAGTGGTTTTGGGTTGGGACTAGCGGGAGGAAGGGGGAATGAGCAGTTCTTC
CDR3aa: CASGFGLGLAGGRGNEQFF

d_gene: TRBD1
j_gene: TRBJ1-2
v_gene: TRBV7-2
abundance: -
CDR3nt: TGTGCCAGCAGCCTACAGGGGACGGGTGGCTACACCTTC
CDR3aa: CASSLQGTGGYTF

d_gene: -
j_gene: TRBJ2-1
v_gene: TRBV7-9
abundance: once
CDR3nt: TGTGCCAGCAGCTTAGTGGCCCGCGCGAGGAATGAGCAGTTCTTC
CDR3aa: CASSLVARARNEQFF

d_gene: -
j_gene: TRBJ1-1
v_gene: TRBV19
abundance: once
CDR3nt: TGTGCCAGTAGTCAAGAGGTCGGCACTGAAGCTTTCTTT
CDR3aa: CASSQEVGTEAFF

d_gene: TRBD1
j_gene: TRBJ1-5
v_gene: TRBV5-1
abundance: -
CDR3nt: TGCGCCAGCAGCGAAGGGACAGGGGACCAGCCCCAGCATTTT
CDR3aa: CASSEGTGDQPQHF

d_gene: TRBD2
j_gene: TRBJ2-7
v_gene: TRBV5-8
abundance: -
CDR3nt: TGTGCCAGCAGCCAGGGAGGGAGCGGGACGGTGGGGGAGCAGTACTTC
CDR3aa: CASSQGGSGTVGEQYF

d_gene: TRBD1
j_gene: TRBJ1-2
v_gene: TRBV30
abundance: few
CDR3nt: TGTGCCTGCTGGGGACAGGGCAACTATGGCTACACCTTC
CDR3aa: CACWGQGNYGYTF

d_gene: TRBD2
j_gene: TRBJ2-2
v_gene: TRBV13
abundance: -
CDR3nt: TGTGCCAGCAGCACCAACTGGCTAGCGGGAAACACCGGGGAGCTGTTTTTT
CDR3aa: CASSTNWLAGNTGELFF

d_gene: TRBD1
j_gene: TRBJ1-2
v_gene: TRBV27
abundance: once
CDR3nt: TGTGCCAGCAGTTCAACCGGGACAGGGGGAACAAGTAACTATGGCTACACCTTC
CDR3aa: CASSSTGTGGTSNYGYTF

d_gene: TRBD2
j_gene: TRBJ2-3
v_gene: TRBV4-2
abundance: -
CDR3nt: TGTGCCAGCAGCCAAGCGGGACTAGCGGGAGATACGCAGTATTTT
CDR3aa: CASSQAGLAGDTQYF

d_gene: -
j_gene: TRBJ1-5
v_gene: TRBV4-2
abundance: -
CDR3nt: TGTGCCAGCAGCCAAGAGGGCCAGCCCCAGCATTTT
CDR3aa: CASSQEGQPQHF

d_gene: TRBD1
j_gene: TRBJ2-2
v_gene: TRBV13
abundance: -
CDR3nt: TGTGCCAGCAGCGTAGACAGGGTAGACACCGGGGAGCTGTTTTTT
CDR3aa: CASSVDRVDTGELFF

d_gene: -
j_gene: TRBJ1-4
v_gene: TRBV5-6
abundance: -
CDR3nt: TGTGCCAGCAGCTTGTCAGCGACAGGACATGAAAAACTGTTTTTT
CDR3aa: CASSLSATGHEKLFF

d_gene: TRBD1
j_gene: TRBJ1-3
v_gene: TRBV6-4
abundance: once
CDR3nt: TGTGCCAGCAGTGACAGTTGTGACAGGGGGCTTGGAAACACCATATATTTT
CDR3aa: CASSDSCDRGLGNTIYF

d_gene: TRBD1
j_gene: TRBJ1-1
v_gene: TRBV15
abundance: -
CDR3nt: TGTGCCACCAGCAGGAGGAGGGGGCTCACTGAAGCTTTCTTT
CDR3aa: CATSRRRGLTEAFF

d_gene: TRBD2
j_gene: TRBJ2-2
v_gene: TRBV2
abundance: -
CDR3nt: TGTGCCAGCAGGCTACTAGCGGGAGGAAACACCGGGGAGCTGTTTTTT
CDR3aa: CASRLLAGGNTGELFF

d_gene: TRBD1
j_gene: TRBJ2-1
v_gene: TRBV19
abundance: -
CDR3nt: TGTGCCAGTCGGCAGACAGGGGCGTACAATGAGCAGTTCTTC
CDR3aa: CASRQTGAYNEQFF

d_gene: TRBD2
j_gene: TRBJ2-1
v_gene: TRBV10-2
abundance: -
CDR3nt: TGCGCCAGCGGGGGGGGGTTTGGACTAGCGGGATCGGGTGAGCAGTTCTTC
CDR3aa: CASGGGFGLAGSGEQFF

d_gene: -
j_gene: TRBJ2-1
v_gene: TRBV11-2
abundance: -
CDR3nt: TGTGCCAGCAGCTTAGAGGCGGGACCTTACAATGAGCAGTTCTTC
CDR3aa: CASSLEAGPYNEQFF

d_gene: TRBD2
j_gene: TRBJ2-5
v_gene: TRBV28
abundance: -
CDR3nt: TGTGCCAGCAGCTTGACCCTAGCGGGAGTTAGAGAGACCCAGTACTTC
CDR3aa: CASSLTLAGVRETQYF

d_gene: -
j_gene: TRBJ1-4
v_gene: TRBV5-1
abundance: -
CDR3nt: TGCGCCAGCAGTTTTGGCCGCGGCCAAGTGGGTGAAAAACTGTTTTTT
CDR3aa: CASSFGRGQVGEKLFF

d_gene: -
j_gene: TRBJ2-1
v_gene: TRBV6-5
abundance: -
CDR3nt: TGTGCCAGCAGTTACTTGACAGGTAACAATGAGCAGTTCTTC
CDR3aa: CASSYLTGNNEQFF

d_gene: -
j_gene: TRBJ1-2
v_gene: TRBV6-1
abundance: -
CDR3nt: TGTGCCAGCAGTGAACCAGGGTTGTTGGGTGGCTACACCTTC
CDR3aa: CASSEPGLLGGYTF